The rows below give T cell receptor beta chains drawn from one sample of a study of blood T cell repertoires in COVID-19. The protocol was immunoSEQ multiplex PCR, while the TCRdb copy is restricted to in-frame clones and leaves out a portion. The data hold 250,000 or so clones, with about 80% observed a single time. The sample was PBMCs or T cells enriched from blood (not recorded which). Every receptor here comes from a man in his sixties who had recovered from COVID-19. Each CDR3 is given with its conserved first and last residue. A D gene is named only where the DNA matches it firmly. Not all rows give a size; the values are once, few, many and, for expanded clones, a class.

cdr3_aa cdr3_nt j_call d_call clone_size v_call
CASSQDSVDTQYF TGCGCCAGCAGCCAAGATTCGGTGGATACGCAGTATTTT TRBJ2-3 NA NA TRBV4-3
CASSAAWTQYF TGTGCCAGCAGCGCCGCGTGGACCCAGTACTTC TRBJ2-5 NA once TRBV11-2
CASSPVGPETQYF TGTGCCAGCAGCCCAGTGGGGCCGGAGACCCAGTACTTC TRBJ2-5 NA NA TRBV7-9
CASSLSQGLDSPLHF TGTGCCAGCAGCTTATCGCAGGGTTTGGATTCACCCCTCCACTTT TRBJ1-6 NA NA TRBV7-2
CASRKDRRHTGELFF TGTGCCAGCAGGAAGGACAGGCGGCACACCGGGGAGCTGTTTTTT TRBJ2-2 TRBD1 NA TRBV6-5
CSVVLAGGNTDTQYF TGCAGCGTTGTTCTAGCGGGGGGTAACACAGATACGCAGTATTTT TRBJ2-3 TRBD2 NA TRBV29-1
CASSYGTGSHQPQHF TGTGCCAGCAGTTACGGGACAGGTTCCCATCAGCCCCAGCATTTT TRBJ1-5 TRBD1 NA TRBV6-5
CASSYRGVEKLFF TGTGCCAGCAGTTACAGGGGAGTTGAAAAACTGTTTTTT TRBJ1-4 TRBD1 once TRBV25-1
CASSGTSGIVETQYF TGTGCCAGCAGTGGGACTAGCGGGATTGTGGAGACCCAGTACTTC TRBJ2-5 TRBD2 NA TRBV25-1
CASSLGTGFPYTF TGTGCCAGCAGCTTGGGTACAGGGTTTCCCTACACCTTC TRBJ1-2 NA NA TRBV5-6
CASSQDGGTGGYWSPLHF TGTGCCAGCAGCCAAGATGGGGGGACAGGGGGTTATTGGTCACCCCTCCACTTT TRBJ1-6 TRBD1 NA TRBV4-2
CASSQPGQGTCGYTF TGCGCCAGCAGTCAACCGGGACAGGGAACTTGTGGCTACACCTTC TRBJ1-2 TRBD1 NA TRBV23-1
CASSPRGQDSPLHF TGTGCCAGCAGCCCCCGGGGTCAGGATTCACCCCTCCACTTT TRBJ1-6 NA NA TRBV3-1/TRBV3-2
CASSLGQGARDQETQYF TGTGCCAGCAGCTTAGGTCAGGGGGCGCGAGACCAAGAGACCCAGTACTTC TRBJ2-5 TRBD1 NA TRBV7-2
CASATGASSGNTIYF TGTGCCAGTGCCACAGGGGCCTCCTCTGGAAACACCATATATTTT TRBJ1-3 TRBD1 once TRBV10-3
CASSQDRVSTGELFF TGTGCCAGCAGCCAAGACAGGGTTTCAACCGGGGAGCTGTTTTTT TRBJ2-2 NA NA TRBV3-1/TRBV3-2
CASSRGQVRYGYTF TGTGCCAGCAGCCGCGGACAGGTCCGCTATGGCTACACCTTC TRBJ1-2 TRBD1 NA TRBV5-8
CASSYAGTGFSPLHF TGTGCCAGCAGTTACGCCGGGACAGGGTTTTCACCCCTCCACTTT TRBJ1-6 TRBD1 NA TRBV6-5
CASSPIPVDTEAFF TGTGCCAGCAGCCCTATTCCCGTGGACACTGAAGCTTTCTTT TRBJ1-1 NA NA TRBV7-8
CASSLAWASGYSTDTQYF TGTGCCAGCAGCTTAGCCTGGGCTAGCGGCTATAGCACAGATACGCAGTATTTT TRBJ2-3 TRBD2 NA TRBV11-3
CASSLSGGLGNTIYF TGTGCCAGCAGCTTATCCGGGGGGCTCGGAAACACCATATATTTT TRBJ1-3 NA NA TRBV7-9
CASSLEQSLDYEQYF TGTGCCAGCAGCTTAGAACAGTCACTAGACTACGAGCAGTACTTC TRBJ2-7 NA once TRBV7-8
CASSYPGGNEQYF TGTGCCAGCAGTTACCCAGGGGGCAACGAGCAGTACTTC TRBJ2-7 TRBD1 NA TRBV6-5
CASSQEGRGSYNEQFF TGCGCCAGCAGCCAAGAGGGCAGGGGCTCTTACAATGAGCAGTTCTTC TRBJ2-1 NA NA TRBV4-1